This TCR beta chain came from a study of blood T cell repertoires in COVID-19. Whole-study context: The United States, Italy and Spain provided the acute and convalescent COVID-19 samples. Sample material is recorded as cDNA or gDNA derived from T cells, B-cell-depleted T cells, or PBMCs.

Measured with immunoSEQ multiplex PCR; TCRdb has only the in-frame clones, and not every one. Here the sample spans about 150,000 clones, approximately 80% being singletons. The CDR3 contains 13 residues. V lost 6 bases, J lost 8 bases, and 17 bases lay in between. CDR1 SGHKS and CDR2 YYEKEE come from the germline V gene (reference sequence). The J gene is TRBJ1-2, the V gene TRBV5-5; tentatively, D is TRBD1 (6 bases). Sequences were obtained from peripheral blood. This receptor was taken from a woman between 50 and 59 years old with acute or convalescent COVID-19. CDR3 DNA sequence: TGTGCCAGCACCGACTATGGACAGACCGGCTACACCTTC. The encoded protein is CASTDYGQTGYTF.